This TCR beta chain is from a study of blood T cell repertoires in COVID-19. V lost 4 bases to trimming and J lost 0 bases, with 10 bases between them. CDR1 MNHEY and CDR2 SMNVEV come from the germline V gene (reference sequence). The CDR3 totals 16 residues. In the original workflow: Reference gene primer amplification gave estimated nucleated cell counts. Using immunoSEQ multiplex PCR, the repertoire was profiled, and TCRdb retains in-frame clones only, with some absent. The V and J calls and clone size were taken over from that table, and D and trimming were inferred from the DNA. The sample includes over 85,000 clones, roughly 87% of them seen just once.

The sample comprised peripheral blood. The TCR sequence derives from a woman aged 45-60 years with COVID-19, enrolled during active disease. The J gene is TRBJ2-6, the V gene TRBV27; D is unresolved. The DNA for the CDR3 is TGTGCCAGCAGTTCGCCAGACTTCTCTGGGGCCAACGTCCTGACTTTC. Translated, it gives CASSSPDFSGANVLTF.